Presented here are 21 T cell receptor beta chains from one specimen sequenced in a study of shared clonotypes between healthy human individuals. Some clones are missing from TCRdb's copy, which holds only in-frame ones; the method was immunoSEQ multiplex PCR. Of roughly 1,000,000 clones in the sample, approximately 80% were seen once. The sequenced sample was memory CD4+ T cells from PBMCs. Subset denoted: CD45RA-negative fraction. These receptors originate from a man younger than 35 in good health. Some clones in this sample may be carry-over from other donors' samples.

Comment on this clone: The junction does not match germline at one end; this may be a read error. The rearrangement uses TRBV29-1 and TRBJ1-1; D is possibly TRBD1 (6 bases). CDR1 is SQVTM, CDR2 ANQGSEA, per germline. The CDR3 spans 12 residues. CDR3 loop: CSAEKGGTEALF. The CDR3 nucleotides read TGCAGCGCTGAAAAGGGGGGAACTGAAGCTCTCTTT.

The rearrangement links TRBV27 to TRBJ2-5; TRBD1 is a possible D gene (5 bases). The CDR3 is made up of 15 amino acids. V lost 5 bases to trimming and J lost 5 bases, with 18 bases between them. Germline V gene lookup returns CDR1 MNHEY and CDR2 SMNVEV (reference sequence). CDR3 sequence (DNA): TGTGCCAGCAGTCAACAAGGGGCGGAGTGGGAGACCCAGTACTTC. This encodes CASSQQGAEWETQYF.

This clone was picked up one time. This chain links TRBV5-4 with TRBJ2-2; 13 nucleotides line up with TRBD2. Germline trimming cut 3 bases from V and 4 bases from J; bases unmatched to any gene: 3. Looked up from germline, CDR1 is SGHNT and CDR2 is YYREEE (reference sequence). The CDR3 consists of 16 residues. CDR3 amino acids: CASSSRTSGSTGELFF. In DNA form, the CDR3 reads TGTGCCAGCAGCTCAAGGACTAGCGGGAGCACCGGGGAGCTGTTTTTT. Looking up the rest from reference TRBV5-4 and TRBJ2-2 gives the full variable domain: ETGVTQSPTHLIKTRGQQVTLRCSSQSGHNTVSWYQQALGQGPQFIFQYYREEENGRGNFPPRFSGLQFPNYSSELNVNALELDDSALYLCASSSRTSGSTGELFFGEGSRLTVL.

This clone was recorded a few times. Distinct nucleotide sequences in the sample also encode this CDR3. The rearrangement links TRBV20-1 to TRBJ1-5; D is unclear. Germline V gene lookup returns CDR1 DFQATT and CDR2 SNEGSKA (reference sequence). Trimming removed 6 bases at V and 4 bases at J, with 7 bases between. CDR3 length: 11 amino acids. The CDR3 is CSAAGNQPQHF. In DNA form, the CDR3 reads TGCAGTGCAGCTGGGAATCAGCCCCAGCATTTT.

This chain connects TRBV14 to TRBJ1-3; the D is unclear. This CDR3 has 13 residues. Germline V gene data show CDR1 as SGHDN and CDR2 as FVKESK. V was pared by 1 base and J by 2 bases, with 3 bases between. Written as DNA, the CDR3 is TGTGCCAGCAGCCAAGTCCCTGGAAACACCATATATTTT. Amino acids: CASSQVPGNTIYF.

V and J are TRBV4-3 and TRBJ2-1; 9 bases map to TRBD2. J was trimmed by 3 bases and V by 4 bases; bases with no gene match: 13. Germline loops: CDR1 LGHNA, CDR2 YSLEER. CDR3 length: 18 residues. The CDR3 bases are TGCGCCAGCAGCCCAAGAATCAGTAGCGGGAGCAACTACAATGAGCAGTTCTTC. Translated, it gives CASSPRISSGSNYNEQFF.

CDR3 bases: TGTGCCAGTCAGAGACCCGACAGCTATGGCTACACCTTC. Its translation: CASQRPDSYGYTF. The chain has TRBV2 and TRBJ1-2; D is possibly TRBD1 (5 bases). Trimming stripped 9 bases from V and 4 bases from J, with 15 bases between. Per germline, CDR1 SNHLY and CDR2 FYNNEI. CDR3 length equals 13 residues.

This clone has more than one count but fewer than ten. The CDR3 region is CASHPTANTGELFF. CDR3 sequence (DNA): TGTGCCAGCCACCCGACAGCAAACACCGGGGAGCTGTTTTTT. The rearrangement uses TRBV6-5 and TRBJ2-2, with D possibly being TRBD1 (5 bases). CDR3 size: 14 residues. The V gene's germline CDR1 is MNHEY and CDR2 SVGAGI. V lost 8 bases to trimming and J lost 2 bases, with 12 bases between them.

This clone was observed at least ten times. The chain has TRBV5-6 and TRBJ1-2; D is undetermined. The germline CDR1 and CDR2 sequences are SGHDT and YYEEEE. V shed 5 bases and J shed 8 bases, with 22 bases lying between them. CDR3 length equals 15 residues. DNA for the CDR3: TGTGCCAGCAGTGGATATCGGATCCTGTCGGGAGGCTACACCTTC. It translates to CASSGYRILSGGYTF.

The chain combines TRBV29-1 with TRBJ2-1; D is undetermined. The V and J ends lost 7 bases and 2 bases respectively, with 27 bases between them. In germline, CDR1 is SQVTM, CDR2 ANQGSEA. CDR3 length equals 18 residues. CDR3 sequence reads: CSAGMWDDPFKPYNEQFF. Here the CDR3 DNA reads TGCAGCGCTGGAATGTGGGATGACCCCTTCAAGCCCTACAATGAGCAGTTCTTC.

The chain joins TRBV5-1 to TRBJ1-1; D might be TRBD1 (5 bases). The CDR3 is made up of 15 amino acids. Germline CDR1 and CDR2: SGHRS and YFSETQ. V lost 4 bases to trimming and J lost 1 base, with 14 bases between them. CDR3 bases: TGCGCCAGCAGCCCCCAACAGGTCCAGAACACTGAAGCTTTCTTT. It encodes CASSPQQVQNTEAFF. The whole variable domain, remainder taken from reference TRBV5-1 and TRBJ1-1, is KAGVTQTPRYLIKTRGQQVTLSCSPISGHRSVSWYQQTPGQGLQFLFEYFSETQRNKGNFPGRFSGRQFSNSRSEMNVSTLELGDSALYLCASSPQQVQNTEAFFGQGTRLTVV.

V and J are TRBV6-6 and TRBJ2-4, with 12 bases lining up with TRBD2. Per the germline V gene, CDR1 is MNHNY and CDR2 is SVGAGI (reference sequence). With V trimmed by 6 bases and J by 4 bases, 4 bases remained unmatched. The CDR3 contains 15 residues. The CDR3 DNA reads as TGTGCCAGCAGCCCCGGGACTAGCGGGAAAAACATTCAGTACTTC. It specifies CASSPGTSGKNIQYF.

This sequence joins TRBV27 and TRBJ2-1; D uncertain. The CDR3 loop spans 12 amino acids. CDR1 is MNHEY and CDR2 is SMNVEV in the germline V gene (reference sequence). V shed 7 bases and J shed 12 bases, with 16 bases lying between them. As DNA, the CDR3 is TGTGCCAGCACCCCCCAAATGGGCCCGCAGTTCTTC. Protein: CASTPQMGPQFF.

This clone was counted a single time. The chain employs TRBV28 and TRBJ1-1; 9 bases fit TRBD1. The ends lost 1 base at V and 11 bases at J; junction bases unmatched: 2. Germline assignment: CDR1 MDHEN and CDR2 SYDVKM. This CDR3 is built from 12 residues. CDR3 region: CASSLYGQGAFF. CDR3 in DNA: TGTGCCAGCAGTTTATACGGACAGGGGGCTTTCTTT.

The chain employs TRBV7-2 and TRBJ2-7, with D perhaps TRBD2 (5 bases). CDR1 is SGHTA and CDR2 is FQGNSA in the germline V gene. This CDR3 is built from 15 residues. Trimming stripped 5 bases from V and 0 bases from J, with 14 bases between. CDR3 bases: TGTGCCAGCAGCCGAGCGGTAGGCAGCTCCTACGAGCAGTACTTC. Protein: CASSRAVGSSYEQYF. Full variable domain (missing parts from reference TRBV7-2 and TRBJ2-7): GAGVSQSPSNKVTEKGKDVELRCDPISGHTALYWYRQSLGQGLEFLIYFQGNSAPDKSGLPSDRFSAERTGGSVSTLTIQRTQQEDSAVYLCASSRAVGSSYEQYFGPGTRLTVT.

V gene TRBV5-1 combines with J gene TRBJ2-7; 10 bases agree with TRBD1. The CDR3 has 14 amino acids. The V and J ends lost 4 bases and 5 bases, in that order; junction bases with no gene match: 6. Germline V CDR1 and CDR2: SGHRS, YFSETQ. CDR3 region: CASSLRDRGDEQYF. The CDR3 DNA is TGCGCCAGCAGCCTTCGGGACAGGGGAGACGAGCAGTACTTC.

The chain joins TRBV5-1 to TRBJ1-3; 8 bases match TRBD1. Germline assignment: CDR1 SGHRS and CDR2 YFSETQ. This CDR3 has 15 residues. Trimming cost V 3 bases and J 0 bases; bases outside gene matches: 2. In DNA form, the CDR3 reads TGCGCCAGCAGCTCGACAGGGGACTCTGGAAACACCATATATTTT. It is translated as CASSSTGDSGNTIYF.

This clone was found once. This sequence may be a read error, since a much larger clone differs from it by one base. The same CDR3 can be traced to other DNA sequences in this sample. J is TRBJ2-1 and V is TRBV28; D remains ambiguous. Trimming left V 3 bases short and J 7 bases short, with 4 bases between. The CDR3 spans 11 residues. The germline gives CDR1 MDHEN, CDR2 SYDVKM. The CDR3 coding sequence is TGTGCCAGCAGTTTTAATAATGAGCAGTTCTTC. Its translation is CASSFNNEQFF.

In nucleotides, the CDR3 is TGTGCCAGCTCACCTCAGGGGCACGGAAACACCATATATTTT. Translating gives CASSPQGHGNTIYF. The chain uses TRBV18 and TRBJ1-3, with D possibly matching TRBD1 (6 bases). Trimming took off 3 bases at V and 4 bases at J, with 10 bases between the two ends. This CDR3 region has 14 residues. Germline V gene sequence: CDR1 KGHSH, CDR2 LQKENI.

The chain combines TRBV27 with TRBJ1-3; 8 nucleotides align to TRBD1. V was pared by 6 bases and J by 3 bases, with 7 bases of the junction left unmatched. The germline V gene has CDR1 MNHEY and CDR2 SMNVEV (reference sequence). The CDR3 is made up of 15 amino acids. CDR3 DNA: TGTGCCAGCAGCCAGGACAGGGAGCGTGGAAACACCATATATTTT. Translation gives CASSQDRERGNTIYF.

This clone came up once. The chain combines TRBV5-6 with TRBJ1-2, with 7 bases that match TRBD1. The CDR3 loop spans 13 amino acids. Unmatched junction bases numbered 6, after V lost 7 bases and J lost 3 bases. CDR1 is SGHDT, CDR2 YYEEEE, per germline. The CDR3 DNA follows: TGTGCCAGCCGGAGGGGGCAGGACTATGGCTACACCTTC. Protein: CASRRGQDYGYTF.